The 30 T cell receptor beta chains presented below share a single source sample, sequenced in a study of blood T cell repertoires in COVID-19. Repertoires were generated with immunoSEQ multiplex PCR, while TCRdb's copy carries only in-frame clones and drops some. Of approximately 190,000 clones listed, about 86% were seen once; the top ten hold around 14%. Sequenced input: peripheral blood. Source of these receptors: a man aged 25-40 years with active or convalescent COVID-19.

The rearrangement joins TRBV3-1 (or the pseudogene TRBV3-2) to TRBJ2-3, with 8 bases that match TRBD2. The trim removed 1 base at V and 7 bases at J, leaving 19 bases unmatched. The CDR3 totals 19 residues. Germline assignment: CDR1 LGHDT and CDR2 YNNKEL (reference sequence). In DNA form, the CDR3 reads TGTGCCAGCAGCCAAGGCGCAGGTGACTGGCGGGAGGACGCGAATACGCAGTATTTT. Translated: CASSQGAGDWREDANTQYF.

The rearrangement uses TRBV6-5 and TRBJ2-1, with a possible D match to TRBD2 (6 bases). From germline, CDR1 is MNHEY and CDR2 SVGAGI. Trimming removed 6 bases from V and 2 bases from J, with 11 bases in between. The CDR3 runs 14 residues. The CDR3 DNA follows: TGTGCCAGCAGATCTAGCGTCCCCTACAATGAGCAGTTCTTC. This encodes CASRSSVPYNEQFF.

The V call is TRBV19, the J call TRBJ2-7, with TRBD1 as a possible D gene (6 bases). V lost 6 bases, J lost 2 bases, and 20 bases lay in between. Looked up from germline, CDR1 is LNHDA and CDR2 is SQIVND (reference sequence). This CDR3 has 16 residues. CDR3 bases: TGTGCCAGTAGCCCCGTAGGGGGACGTGGAACCTACGAGCAGTACTTC. Encoded protein: CASSPVGGRGTYEQYF.

V usage is TRBV5-1 and J usage is TRBJ2-3; D ambiguous. This CDR3 comprises 14 residues. V shed 0 bases and J shed 1 base, with 6 bases lying between them. CDR1 is SGHRS and CDR2 is YFSETQ in the germline V gene. For the CDR3, the DNA is TGCGCCAGCAGCTTGGCCAGGCGCACAGATACGCAGTATTTT. Translation: CASSLARRTDTQYF.

The chain links TRBV28 to TRBJ2-4, with 10 nucleotides matching TRBD1. The CDR3 is 15 residues long. From germline, CDR1 is MDHEN and CDR2 SYDVKM. The V segment lost 8 bases and the J segment 11 bases; nucleotides outside the gene matches: 15. CDR3 coding DNA: TGTGCCAGCTCTTCGTTCGGACAGGGGGTAAGGGTTCAGTACTTC. Its translation: CASSSFGQGVRVQYF. The variable domain in full, completed from reference TRBV28 and TRBJ2-4, reads DVKVTQSSRYLVKRTGEKVFLECVQDMDHENMFWYRQDPGLGLRLIYFSYDVKMKEKGDIPEGYSVSREKKERFSLILESASTNQTSMYLCASSSFGQGVRVQYFGAGTRLSVL.

The chain is built from TRBV18 and TRBJ2-5; no clear D. The V end was cut by 0 bases, the J end by 1 base, with 15 bases between. The CDR3 loop spans 17 amino acids. Germline V gives CDR1 KGHSH, CDR2 LQKENI. DNA for the CDR3: TGTGCCAGCTCACCACCTATCCGGTCTGAGTCCCAAGAGACCCAGTACTTC. Residues: CASSPPIRSESQETQYF.

This chain connects TRBV19 to TRBJ1-1; D gene uncertain. CDR3 length equals 13 residues. V was cut by 7 bases and J by 1 base, with 10 bases left in between. From germline, CDR1 is LNHDA and CDR2 SQIVND (reference sequence). The DNA for the CDR3 is TGTGCCAGTATGGCGTGGGCGAACACTGAAGCTTTCTTT. Protein sequence: CASMAWANTEAFF.

This clone was counted at least ten times. The V and J genes are TRBV6-2 or TRBV6-3 and TRBJ2-7; TRBD1 agrees at 8 bases. V gave up 2 bases and J gave up 4 bases; unmatched junction bases: 10. Germline loops: CDR1 MNHEY, CDR2 SVGEGT. The CDR3 loop spans 16 amino acids. The CDR3 sequence: CASSYEYETGEYEQYF. The CDR3 DNA reads as TGTGCCAGCAGTTACGAATACGAGACAGGGGAGTACGAGCAGTACTTC.

CDR3 sequence reads: CASSQTGRGANVLTF. The CDR3 DNA sequence: TGCGCCAGCAGCCAGACAGGGAGAGGGGCCAACGTCCTGACTTTC. The rearrangement joins TRBV5-1 to TRBJ2-6; 7 bases agree with TRBD1. V lost 4 bases to trimming and J lost 4 bases; unmatched junction nucleotides: 5. CDR3 size: 15 residues. Germline CDR1 is SGHRS and CDR2 is YFSETQ.

This chain links TRBV5-1 with TRBJ1-2, with TRBD1 matching 8 bases. The CDR3 contains 14 residues. Germline loops: CDR1 SGHRS, CDR2 YFSETQ. J was trimmed by 3 bases and V by 5 bases; bases with no gene match: 6. This CDR3 reads CASSSDRGDYGYTF. CDR3 in DNA: TGCGCCAGCAGTTCTGACAGGGGCGACTATGGCTACACCTTC.

J is TRBJ2-1 and V is TRBV7-2; D perhaps matches TRBD1 (6 bases). The CDR3 sequence is 16 residues long. The germline V gene encodes CDR1 SGHTA and CDR2 FQGNSA. Trimming stripped 7 bases from V and 0 bases from J, with 16 bases between. CDR3 sequence reads: CASTLGPGHSYNEQFF. In DNA, the CDR3 is TGTGCCAGCACCCTGGGCCCGGGACACTCCTACAATGAGCAGTTCTTC. Full variable domain (rest looked up from reference TRBV7-2 and TRBJ2-1): GAGVSQSPSNKVTEKGKDVELRCDPISGHTALYWYRQSLGQGLEFLIYFQGNSAPDKSGLPSDRFSAERTGGSVSTLTIQRTQQEDSAVYLCASTLGPGHSYNEQFFGPGTRLTVL.

J is TRBJ2-5 and V is TRBV9; TRBD1 matches 12 bases. The CDR3 extends over 17 amino acids. The junction had 11 bases not matched to a gene; V was cut back by 3 bases and J by 5 bases. In germline, CDR1 is SGDLS, CDR2 YYNGEE. Here the CDR3 reads CASSGVLGQGADETQYF. CDR3 bases: TGTGCCAGCAGCGGTGTGCTGGGACAGGGGGCAGATGAGACCCAGTACTTC.

The DNA for the CDR3 is TGTGCCAGCAGTTACTTCGGACAGGGGGCCGGGGAGCTGTTTTTT. It codes for CASSYFGQGAGELFF. The V gene is TRBV6-6, the J gene TRBJ2-2; 10 bases match TRBD1. The CDR3 consists of 15 residues. V lost 1 base, J lost 6 bases, and 2 bases stayed unmatched. CDR1 and CDR2 (germline): MNHNY, SVGAGI (reference sequence).

The V gene is TRBV19, the J gene TRBJ2-7; tentatively, D is TRBD1 (5 bases). The length of the CDR3 is 13 residues. Trimming shortened V by 4 bases and J by 3 bases, and 10 bases separated the two germline ends. Germline-derived CDR1 and CDR2 are LNHDA and SQIVND (reference sequence). The CDR3 sequence: CASSRGTYYEQYF. The CDR3 DNA is TGTGCCAGTAGTAGGGGCACTTACTACGAGCAGTACTTC.

This chain joins TRBV5-1 and TRBJ2-7; 11 positions match TRBD2. The CDR3 totals 14 residues. The germline V gene encodes CDR1 SGHRS and CDR2 YFSETQ. J gave up 5 bases and V 1 base, and 2 bases lay outside the gene matches. The CDR3 spells CASSLTSGSNEQYF. The DNA of the CDR3 is TGCGCCAGCAGCTTGACTAGCGGGAGTAACGAGCAGTACTTC.

The rearrangement joins TRBV25-1 to TRBJ1-1, with 8 bases that match TRBD1. There are 14 residues in the CDR3. Trimming removed 4 bases from V and 5 bases from J; junction bases left unmatched: 6. The germline gives CDR1 MGHDK, CDR2 SYGVNS. The CDR3 region has the DNA TGTGCCAGCAGTGCCCAGGGGGCCGGTACTGAAGCTTTCTTT. This codes for CASSAQGAGTEAFF.

The chain employs TRBV5-6 and TRBJ2-7, with 9 bases lining up with TRBD2. Germline V gene sequence: CDR1 SGHDT, CDR2 YYEEEE. This CDR3 has 15 residues. After removal of 0 bases from V and 0 bases from J, the junction contained 1 base not matched to a gene. The CDR3 reads CASSLGSGSSYEQYF. The CDR3 nucleotides read TGTGCCAGCAGCTTGGGTAGCGGGAGCTCCTACGAGCAGTACTTC.

This rearrangement joins TRBV27 to TRBJ1-1; TRBD1 matches 8 bases. V lost 5 bases and J lost 0; bases outside the gene matches: 8. Germline V CDR1 and CDR2: MNHEY, SMNVEV (reference sequence). The CDR3 has 16 residues. The CDR3 spells CASSPWTGLMNTEAFF. CDR3 nucleotides: TGTGCCAGCAGTCCCTGGACAGGGCTCATGAACACTGAAGCTTTCTTT.

J is TRBJ1-2 and V is TRBV11-2; 7 bases fit TRBD1. The CDR3 loop spans 15 amino acids. The ends lost 1 base at V and 2 bases at J; junction bases unmatched: 4. Germline CDR1 SGHAT, CDR2 FQNNGV. The CDR3 DNA follows: TGTGCCAGCAGCTTAGGCGGGACAGCCAACTATGGCTACACCTTC. This gives the protein CASSLGGTANYGYTF.

The chain joins TRBV4-2 to TRBJ1-4, with D perhaps matching TRBD1 (6 bases). The CDR3 is made up of 15 amino acids. Germline V gene lookup returns CDR1 LGHNA and CDR2 YNFKEQ. V was clipped by 5 bases and J by 6 bases, with 16 bases between them. CDR3: CASSGGGGDHEKLFF. The CDR3 region has the DNA TGTGCCAGCAGCGGGGGGGGCGGTGACCATGAAAAACTGTTTTTT.

This clone was counted ten times or more. Other DNA sequences in the same sample also yield this CDR3. V is TRBV10-1 and J is TRBJ1-1; D is possibly TRBD1 (5 bases). The V and J ends lost 3 bases and 1 base respectively, with 9 bases between them. The CDR3 is 14 amino acids. Germline-derived CDR1 and CDR2 are WNHNN and SYGVQD (reference sequence). The CDR3 reads CASSETGENTEAFF. The CDR3 region has the DNA TGCGCCAGCAGTGAAACAGGTGAGAACACTGAAGCTTTCTTT.

CDR3 loop: CASSPGEGGLNTEAFF. The CDR3 DNA sequence: TGTGCCAGCAGCCCAGGGGAAGGGGGCCTCAACACTGAAGCTTTCTTT. The chain uses TRBV11-3 and TRBJ1-1; 7 bases match TRBD1. V lost 5 bases and J lost 2; bases outside the gene matches: 11. CDR1 is SGHNT, CDR2 YENEEA, per germline. CDR3 size: 16 residues.

This clone was observed a single time. The genes are TRBV19 and TRBJ1-2; D possibly corresponds to TRBD1 (5 bases). Germline V gives CDR1 LNHDA, CDR2 SQIVND (reference sequence). The CDR3 totals 15 residues. The V end lost 5 bases, the J end lost 4 bases, and 17 bases lay between the germline ends. Written as DNA, the CDR3 is TGTGCCAGTAGTGCCCGGACACCGCGAGCCTATGGCTACACCTTC. This sequence encodes CASSARTPRAYGYTF.

V gene TRBV30 combines with J gene TRBJ1-4; tentatively, D is TRBD1 (5 bases). The CDR3 extends over 13 amino acids. CDR1 and CDR2 from the germline V gene are GTSNPN and SVGIG (reference sequence). V was cut by 5 bases and J by 0 bases, with 7 bases left in between. The CDR3 reads CAWFRATNEKLFF. The CDR3 coding sequence is TGTGCCTGGTTCAGGGCAACTAATGAAAAACTGTTTTTT.

The J gene is TRBJ2-5, the V gene TRBV6-5, with TRBD1 matching 9 bases. Germline CDR1 reads MNHEY; CDR2 reads SVGAGI. With V trimmed by 6 bases and J by 4 bases, 9 bases remained unmatched. The CDR3 has 15 amino acids. For the CDR3, the DNA is TGTGCCAGCAGCCGGACAGGGGTGGGTCGAGAGACCCAGTACTTC. The encoded protein is CASSRTGVGRETQYF.

The chain has TRBV7-6 and TRBJ2-2; D gene unclear. Trimming took 4 bases from V and 7 from J, leaving 10 bases between them. This CDR3 region has 13 residues. Germline V lookup: CDR1 SGHVS, CDR2 FNYEAQ. CDR3: CASSSHPGGELFF. DNA of the CDR3: TGTGCCAGCAGCTCCCACCCGGGCGGGGAGCTGTTTTTT.

The rearrangement links TRBV25-1 to TRBJ1-2, with D hard to call. The germline V and J ends were trimmed by 2 bases and 4 bases, with 8 bases remaining between them. The CDR3 has 13 residues. Per germline, CDR1 MGHDK and CDR2 SYGVNS. The DNA for the CDR3 is TGTGCCAGCAGTGAAAATGGAGGCTATGGCTACACCTTC. Protein sequence: CASSENGGYGYTF.

This clone has just a few counts. The V gene is TRBV6-2 or TRBV6-3, the J gene TRBJ1-2; maybe TRBD1 (5 bases). Germline CDR1 is MNHEY and CDR2 is SVGEGT. Trimming pared 5 bases from V and 4 bases from J, leaving 20 bases between. The CDR3 has 16 amino acids. DNA for the CDR3: TGTGCCAGCAGTCCCCTGCGGCAGGGAGGACTCTATGGCTACACCTTC. It codes for CASSPLRQGGLYGYTF.

The chain uses TRBV7-3 and TRBJ1-6, with 9 nucleotides matching TRBD1. The CDR3 totals 15 residues. In germline, CDR1 is SGHTA, CDR2 FQGTGA. V shed 5 bases and J 7 bases; nucleotides not matched to a gene: 6. CDR3: CASSAGTGGNSPLHF. The DNA of the CDR3 is TGTGCCAGCAGCGCTGGAACAGGGGGCAATTCACCCCTCCACTTT.

The V and J genes are TRBV7-2 and TRBJ2-3; 9 bases map to TRBD2. CDR1 and CDR2 from the germline V gene are SGHTA and FQGNSA. This CDR3 region has 17 residues. Trimming removed 5 bases from V and 0 bases from J; junction bases left unmatched: 9. Written as DNA, the CDR3 is TGTGCCAGCAGCCCATGGCCTAGCGGGACGAGCACAGATACGCAGTATTTT. Translation: CASSPWPSGTSTDTQYF.